This entry features one TCR beta chain sequence. This clone is a singleton in its sample. What antigen it recognizes has not been identified. Per-nucleotide qualities are absent, and no much larger clonotype sits a single base away. The sample originates from a study of blood T cell repertoires in COVID-19 (dated by TCRdb to 2018 to 2020). For the wider study: Collaborator samples came from the United States, Italy and Spain and covered acute and convalescent phases of COVID-19. The material from the prospective study consisted of cDNA or gDNA derived from T cells, B-cell-depleted T cells, or PBMCs. Deeply sampled blood TCRbeta repertoires from subjects exposed to, actively infected with, or recovered from COVID-19 were included in the dataset. Samples were obtained from the ongoing ImmuneRACE study (first 160 participants) and from over a thousand subjects provided by 6 global collaborators. Where available, HLA class I and class II types were obtained from metadata supplied by the sample provider rather than from assay-based typing. The repertoires were released in a freely available public database meant as a resource for research on the immune response to SARS-CoV-2. A de-identified subject ID, COVID-19 status, age in years and sex were almost always included in the sample metadata. The full study reports these points: How much clinical and demographic metadata was included differed by source and by participant, and the metadata was provided uncurated.

V and J lose 4 bases and 6 bases, and a span of 12 bases separates them. The germline V gene provides CDR1 SGHRS and CDR2 YFSETQ. The CDR3 has 13 amino acids, counting the end cysteine and phenylalanine. The kept DNA is CDR3 alone, 39 bases in frame from the first base. TCRbeta CDR3 regions were amplified from genomic DNA by means of the immunoSEQ Assay, a bias-controlled multiplex PCR. On the study's bioinformatics: The number of nucleated cells in each sample was estimated from the amplification of reference gene primers within the assay. Sequence reads were collapsed and filtered to measure the absolute abundance of every unique TCRbeta CDR3 rearrangement. For each sample, productive Simpson clonality was calculated by taking the square root of Simpson's diversity index across productive rearrangements. As stored in TCRdb, this immuneACCESS dataset retains in-frame rearrangements with V and J assigned. A fraction of the clones does not appear; measured against another copy, unresolved V genes explain less than half of the discrepancy, and the remainder lacks a known reason. The V and J calls and clone size come from that table; D and trimming were worked out from the DNA. Within this sample are 240,000 or so clones, with more than 75% of them counted one time only. The ten largest make up 2% to 2.5% of the sample.

Participants in the prospective study were aged about 18 to 100 years, lived in 20 to 25 United States geographic areas, and enrolled through a virtual design. To assign participants to cohorts, the prospective study relied on clinical history that participants themselves reported in a screening survey and a study questionnaire. Recovered participants in ImmuneRACE Cohort 3 were defined as having two consecutive negative NP/OP PCR tests, clearance from a healthcare professional, or resolution of symptoms. In the prospective study, mobile phlebotomists collected whole blood, serum and a nasopharyngeal or oropharyngeal swab from each participant. Prospective study participants could optionally give additional blood draws and questionnaires over an approximately 2-month period. Before DNA extraction, prospective study blood samples were shipped either frozen or at room temperature.

The origin of this receptor is a woman in her forties or fifties who had recovered from COVID-19. Input material: PBMCs or T cells enriched from blood (not recorded which). The rearrangement combines TRBV5-1 with TRBJ2-3; the D gene is possibly TRBD2, with 6 bases matching. The nucleotide sequence reads TGCGCCAGCAGCACGGACTACGGGGATACGCAGTATTTT. The translation is CASSTDYGDTQYF.